This TCR beta chain comes out of a study of cytomegalovirus exposure and HLA in healthy donors. From germline, CDR1 is GTSNPN and CDR2 SVGIG (reference sequence). The CDR3 sequence is 13 residues long. V lost 2 bases and J lost 5, with 13 bases in between. Overall study findings and caveats: In vitro experiments confirmed that a few CMV-associated chains were specific for CMV antigens. A later analysis linked a missense variant in DCLRE1C to the trimming of TCR beta V and J genes.

PCR involved 60 Vbeta and 13 Jbeta primers. Here immunoSEQ multiplex PCR was the method, and the copy in TCRdb shows in-frame clones only, minus some. The sample data list roughly 120,000 clones. Comment on this clone: Antigen: not known.

Input material: PBMCs. The chain couples TRBV30 to TRBJ2-7, with a tentative D call TRBD2 (6 bases). This TCR was recovered from a man younger than 35 in good health and CMV-seronegative. CDR3 nucleotides: TGTGCCTGGAGTTTGGGGGGTTTCGACGAGCAGTACTTC. As protein: CAWSLGGFDEQYF. Full variable domain (rest looked up from reference TRBV30 and TRBJ2-7): SQTIHQWPATLVQPVGSPLSLECTVEGTSNPNLYWYRQAAGRGLQLLFYSVGIGQISSEVPQNLSASRPQDRQFILSSKKLLLSDSGFYLCAWSLGGFDEQYFGPGTRLTVT.